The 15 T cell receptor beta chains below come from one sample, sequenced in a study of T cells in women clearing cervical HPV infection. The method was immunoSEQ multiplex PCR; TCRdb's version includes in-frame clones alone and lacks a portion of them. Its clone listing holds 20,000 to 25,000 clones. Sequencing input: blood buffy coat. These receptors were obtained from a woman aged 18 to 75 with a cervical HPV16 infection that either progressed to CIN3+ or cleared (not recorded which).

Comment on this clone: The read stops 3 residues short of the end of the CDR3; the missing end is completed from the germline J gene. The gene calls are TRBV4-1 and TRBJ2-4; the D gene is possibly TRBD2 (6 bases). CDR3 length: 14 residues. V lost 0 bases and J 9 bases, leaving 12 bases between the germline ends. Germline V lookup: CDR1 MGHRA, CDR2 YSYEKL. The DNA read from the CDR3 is TGCGCCAGCAGCCAAGATACGGCCGGGGGCATT. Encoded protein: CASSQDTAGGI. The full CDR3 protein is CASSQDTAGGIQYF.

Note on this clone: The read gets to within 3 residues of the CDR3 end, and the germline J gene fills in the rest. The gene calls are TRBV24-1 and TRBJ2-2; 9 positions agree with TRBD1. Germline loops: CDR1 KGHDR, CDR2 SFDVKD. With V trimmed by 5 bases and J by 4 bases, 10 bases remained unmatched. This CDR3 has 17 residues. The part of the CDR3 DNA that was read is TGTGCCACCAGTGCGGACCGGACAGGGGTGAGCACCGGGGAG. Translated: CATSADRTGVSTGE. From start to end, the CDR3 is CATSADRTGVSTGELFF.

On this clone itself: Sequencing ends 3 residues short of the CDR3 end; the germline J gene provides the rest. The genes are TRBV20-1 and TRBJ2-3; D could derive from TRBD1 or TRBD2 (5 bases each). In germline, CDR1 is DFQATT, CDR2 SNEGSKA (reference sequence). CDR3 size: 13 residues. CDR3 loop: CSAPGHDRETQYF. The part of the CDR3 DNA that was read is TGCAGTGCGCCAGGACATGATAGGGAGACG.

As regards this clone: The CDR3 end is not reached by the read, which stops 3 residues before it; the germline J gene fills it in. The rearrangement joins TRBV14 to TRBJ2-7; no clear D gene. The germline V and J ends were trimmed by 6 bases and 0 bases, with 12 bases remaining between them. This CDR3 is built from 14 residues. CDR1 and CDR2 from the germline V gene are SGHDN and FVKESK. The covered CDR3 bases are TGTGCCAGCAGTTTAATTTTTAGCTCCTACGAG. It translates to CASSLIFSSYE. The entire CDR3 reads CASSLIFSSYEQYF.

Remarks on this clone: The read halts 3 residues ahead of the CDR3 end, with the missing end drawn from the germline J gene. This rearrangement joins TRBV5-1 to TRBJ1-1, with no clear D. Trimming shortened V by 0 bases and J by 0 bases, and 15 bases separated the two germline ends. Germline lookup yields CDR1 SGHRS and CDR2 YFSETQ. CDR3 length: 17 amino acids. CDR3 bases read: TGCGCCAGCAGCTTGGGAATGGCAGGAATCATGAACACTGAA. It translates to CASSLGMAGIMNTE. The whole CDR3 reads CASSLGMAGIMNTEAFF.

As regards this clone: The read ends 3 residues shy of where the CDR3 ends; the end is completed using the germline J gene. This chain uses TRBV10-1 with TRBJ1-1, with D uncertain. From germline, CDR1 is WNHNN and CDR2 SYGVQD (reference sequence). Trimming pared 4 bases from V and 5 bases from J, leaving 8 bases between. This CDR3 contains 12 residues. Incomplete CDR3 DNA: TGCGCCAGCAGTGCCTCGGGGACTGAA. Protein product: CASSASGTE. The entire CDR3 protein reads CASSASGTEAFF.

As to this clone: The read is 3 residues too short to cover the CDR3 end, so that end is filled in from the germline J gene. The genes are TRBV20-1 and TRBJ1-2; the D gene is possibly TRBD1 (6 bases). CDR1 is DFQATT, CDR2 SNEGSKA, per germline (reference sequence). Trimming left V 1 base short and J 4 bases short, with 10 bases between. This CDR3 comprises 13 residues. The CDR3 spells CSARGGRTYGYTF. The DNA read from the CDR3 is TGCAGTGCTAGAGGGGGGCGAACCTATGGC.

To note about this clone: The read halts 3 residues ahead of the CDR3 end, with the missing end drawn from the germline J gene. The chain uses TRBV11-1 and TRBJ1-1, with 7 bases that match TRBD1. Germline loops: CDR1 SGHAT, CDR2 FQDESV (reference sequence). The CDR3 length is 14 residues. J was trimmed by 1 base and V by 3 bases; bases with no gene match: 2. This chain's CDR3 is CASSFRTGNTEAFF. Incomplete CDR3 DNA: TGTGCCAGCAGCTTTAGGACAGGGAACACTGAA.

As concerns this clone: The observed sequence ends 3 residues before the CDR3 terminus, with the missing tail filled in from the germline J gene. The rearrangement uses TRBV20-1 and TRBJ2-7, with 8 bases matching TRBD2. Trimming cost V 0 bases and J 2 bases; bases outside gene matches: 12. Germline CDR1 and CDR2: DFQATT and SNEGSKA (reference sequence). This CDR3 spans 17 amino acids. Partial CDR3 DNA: TGCAGTGCTAGAGATAAGGAGGGAACGGGGGGGGCCTACGAG. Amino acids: CSARDKEGTGGAYE. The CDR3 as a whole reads CSARDKEGTGGAYEQYF.

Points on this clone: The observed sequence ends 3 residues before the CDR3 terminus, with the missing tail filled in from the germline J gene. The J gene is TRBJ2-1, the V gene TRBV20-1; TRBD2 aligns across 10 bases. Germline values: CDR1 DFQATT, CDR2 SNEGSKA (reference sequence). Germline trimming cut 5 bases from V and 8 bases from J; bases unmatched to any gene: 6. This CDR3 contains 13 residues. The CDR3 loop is CSALRTSGYEQFF. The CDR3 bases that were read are TGCAGTGCTCTTCGGACTAGCGGCTATGAG.

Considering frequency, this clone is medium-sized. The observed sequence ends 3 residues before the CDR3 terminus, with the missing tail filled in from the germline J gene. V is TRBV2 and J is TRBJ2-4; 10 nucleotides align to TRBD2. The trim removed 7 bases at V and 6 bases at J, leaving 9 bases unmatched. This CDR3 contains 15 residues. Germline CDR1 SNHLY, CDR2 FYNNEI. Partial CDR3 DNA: TGTGCCAGCAAAACTAGCGGGGATAACCTAAACATT. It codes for CASKTSGDNLNI. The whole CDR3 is CASKTSGDNLNIQYF.

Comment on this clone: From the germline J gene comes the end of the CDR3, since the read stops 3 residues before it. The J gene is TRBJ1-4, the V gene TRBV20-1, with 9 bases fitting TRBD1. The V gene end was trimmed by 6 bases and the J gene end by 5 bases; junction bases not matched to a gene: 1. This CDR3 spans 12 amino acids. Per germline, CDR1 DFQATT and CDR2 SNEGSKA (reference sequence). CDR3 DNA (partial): TGCAGTGCCGGACAGGGGAATGAAAAA. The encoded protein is CSAGQGNEK. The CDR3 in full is CSAGQGNEKLFF.

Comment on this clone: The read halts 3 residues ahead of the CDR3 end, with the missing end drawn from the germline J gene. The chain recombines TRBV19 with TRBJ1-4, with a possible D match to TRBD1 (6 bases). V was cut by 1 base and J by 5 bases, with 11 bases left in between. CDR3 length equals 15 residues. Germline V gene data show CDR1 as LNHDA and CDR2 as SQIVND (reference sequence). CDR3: CASSIAHTGNEKLFF. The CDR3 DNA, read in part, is TGTGCCAGTAGTATAGCCCACACAGGGAATGAAAAA.

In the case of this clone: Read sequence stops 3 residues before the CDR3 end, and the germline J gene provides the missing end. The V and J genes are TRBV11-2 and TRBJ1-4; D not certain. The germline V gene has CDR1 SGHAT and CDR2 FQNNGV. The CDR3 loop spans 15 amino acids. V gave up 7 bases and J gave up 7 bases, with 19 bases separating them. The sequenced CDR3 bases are TGTGCCAGCAAAGCTTATTCCGCTGGCGGTGAAAAA. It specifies CASKAYSAGGEK. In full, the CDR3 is CASKAYSAGGEKLFF.

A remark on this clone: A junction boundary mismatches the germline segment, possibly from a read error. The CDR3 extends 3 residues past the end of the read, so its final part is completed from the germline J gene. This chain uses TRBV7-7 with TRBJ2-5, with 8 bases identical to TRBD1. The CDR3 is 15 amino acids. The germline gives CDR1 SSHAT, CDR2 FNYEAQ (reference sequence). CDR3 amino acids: CASSKTGVDQETQYF. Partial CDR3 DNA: TGTGCTAGCAGCAAGACAGGGGTGGACCAAGAGACC.